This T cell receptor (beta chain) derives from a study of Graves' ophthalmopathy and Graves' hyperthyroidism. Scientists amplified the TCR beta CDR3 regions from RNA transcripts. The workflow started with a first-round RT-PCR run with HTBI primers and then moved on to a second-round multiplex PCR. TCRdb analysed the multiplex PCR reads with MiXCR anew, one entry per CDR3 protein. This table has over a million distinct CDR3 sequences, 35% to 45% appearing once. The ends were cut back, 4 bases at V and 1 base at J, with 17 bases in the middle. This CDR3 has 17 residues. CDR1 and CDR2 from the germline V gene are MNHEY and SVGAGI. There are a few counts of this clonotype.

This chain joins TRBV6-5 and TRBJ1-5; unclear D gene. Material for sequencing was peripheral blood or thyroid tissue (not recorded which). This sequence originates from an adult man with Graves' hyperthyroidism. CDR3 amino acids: CASSSRRDGNSNQPQHF. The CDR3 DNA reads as TGTGCCAGCAGTTCACGTCGGGATGGGAACAGCAATCAGCCCCAGCATTTT.